This T cell receptor beta chain was sequenced in a study of identical twins. Study-level points and caveats: Memory repertoires lacked the insertion deficit that abundant cord blood beta clonotypes showed.

Worth noting for this clonotype: Its antigen is unknown.

Trimming took 3 bases from V and 0 from J, leaving 15 bases between them. The length of the CDR3 is 16 residues. Germline V gene sequence: CDR1 LGHDT, CDR2 YNNKEL (reference sequence). Unique molecular identifiers were present on the cDNA, which also gained a universal primer site by template switching. TCRdb reprocessed the 5' RACE reads via MiXCR and lists one record per CDR3 protein. Among roughly 1.6 million distinct CDR3 sequences listed, more than 30% were seen once. The sequencing sample was made of cord blood. The rearrangement links TRBV3-1 to TRBJ2-7; maybe TRBD2 (6 bases). The receptor comes from a newborn girl in good health. The CDR3: CASSHSNGRGSYEQYF. The CDR3 nucleotides are TGTGCCAGCAGCCATTCGAACGGGAGAGGCTCCTACGAGCAGTACTTC.